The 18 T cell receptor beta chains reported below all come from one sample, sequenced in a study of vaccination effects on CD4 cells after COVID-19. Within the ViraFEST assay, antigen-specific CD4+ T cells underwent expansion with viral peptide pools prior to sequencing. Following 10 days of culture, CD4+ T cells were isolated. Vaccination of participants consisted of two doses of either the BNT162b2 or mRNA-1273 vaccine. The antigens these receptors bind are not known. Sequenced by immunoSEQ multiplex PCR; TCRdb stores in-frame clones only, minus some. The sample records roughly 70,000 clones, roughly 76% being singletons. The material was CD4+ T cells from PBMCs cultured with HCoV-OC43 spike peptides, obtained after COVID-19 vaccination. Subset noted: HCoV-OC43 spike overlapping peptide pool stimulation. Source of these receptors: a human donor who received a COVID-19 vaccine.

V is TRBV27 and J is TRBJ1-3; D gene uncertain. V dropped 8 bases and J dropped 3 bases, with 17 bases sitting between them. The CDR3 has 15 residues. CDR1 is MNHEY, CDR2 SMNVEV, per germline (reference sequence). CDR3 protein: CASGSGAPGGNTIYF. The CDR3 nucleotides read TGTGCCAGCGGCTCAGGTGCACCGGGTGGAAACACCATATATTTT.

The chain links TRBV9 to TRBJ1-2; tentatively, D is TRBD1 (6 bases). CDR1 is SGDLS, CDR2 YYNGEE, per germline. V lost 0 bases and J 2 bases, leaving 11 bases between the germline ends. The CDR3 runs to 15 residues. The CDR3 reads CASSVGGGLNYGYTF. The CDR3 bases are TGTGCCAGCAGCGTAGGGGGGGGCTTGAACTATGGCTACACCTTC.

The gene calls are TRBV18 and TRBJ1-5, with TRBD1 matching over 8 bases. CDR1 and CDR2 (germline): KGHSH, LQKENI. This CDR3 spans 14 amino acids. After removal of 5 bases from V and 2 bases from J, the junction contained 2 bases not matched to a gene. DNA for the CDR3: TGTGCCAGCTCAGGACAGGGAGGCAATCAGCCCCAGCATTTT. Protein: CASSGQGGNQPQHF.

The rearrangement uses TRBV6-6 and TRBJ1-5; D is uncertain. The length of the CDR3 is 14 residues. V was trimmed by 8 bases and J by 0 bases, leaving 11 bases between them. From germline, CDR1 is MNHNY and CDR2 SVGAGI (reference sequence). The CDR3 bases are TGTGCCAGCGTAGAGATCAATAGCAATCAGCCCCAGCATTTT. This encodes CASVEINSNQPQHF.

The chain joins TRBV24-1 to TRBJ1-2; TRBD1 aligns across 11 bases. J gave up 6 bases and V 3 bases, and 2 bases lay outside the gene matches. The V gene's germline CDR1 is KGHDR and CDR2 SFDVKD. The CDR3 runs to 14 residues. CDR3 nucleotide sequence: TGTGCCACCAGTGATAGGGACAGGGGGAATGGCTACACCTTC. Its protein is CATSDRDRGNGYTF.

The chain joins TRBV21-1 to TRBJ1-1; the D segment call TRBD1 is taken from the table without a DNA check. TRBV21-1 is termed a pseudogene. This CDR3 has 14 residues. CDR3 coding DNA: TGTGCCAGCAGCAAAGGGGGCAGCAACACTGAAGCTTTCTTT. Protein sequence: CASSKGGSNTEAFF.

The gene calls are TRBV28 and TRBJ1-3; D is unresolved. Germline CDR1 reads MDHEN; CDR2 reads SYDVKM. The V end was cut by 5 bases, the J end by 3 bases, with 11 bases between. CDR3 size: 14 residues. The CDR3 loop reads CASSEHSSGNTIYF. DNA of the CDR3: TGTGCCAGCAGTGAACACAGTAGTGGAAACACCATATATTTT.

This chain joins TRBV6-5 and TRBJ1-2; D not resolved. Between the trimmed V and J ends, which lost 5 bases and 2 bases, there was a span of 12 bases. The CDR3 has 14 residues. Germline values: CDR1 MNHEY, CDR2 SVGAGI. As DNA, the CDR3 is TGTGCCAGCAGTCGGCCGGACGGAAACTATGGCTACACCTTC. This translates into CASSRPDGNYGYTF.

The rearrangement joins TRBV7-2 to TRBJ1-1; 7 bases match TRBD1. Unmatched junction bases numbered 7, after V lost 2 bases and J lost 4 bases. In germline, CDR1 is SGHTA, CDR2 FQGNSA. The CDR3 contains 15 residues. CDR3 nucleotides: TGTGCCAGCAGCTTATTTGGGCAGGGGGGCACTGAAGCTTTCTTT. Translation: CASSLFGQGGTEAFF.

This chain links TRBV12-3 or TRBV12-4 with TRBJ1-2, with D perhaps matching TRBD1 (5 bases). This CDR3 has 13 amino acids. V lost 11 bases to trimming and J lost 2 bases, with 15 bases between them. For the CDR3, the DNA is TGTGCCTCCGCATGGGACCCCAACTATGGCTACACCTTC. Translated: CASAWDPNYGYTF.

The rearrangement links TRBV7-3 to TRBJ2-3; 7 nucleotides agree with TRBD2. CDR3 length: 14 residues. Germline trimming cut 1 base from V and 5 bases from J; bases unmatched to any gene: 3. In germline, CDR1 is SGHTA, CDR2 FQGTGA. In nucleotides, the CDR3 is TGTGCCAGCAGCTTAAACCGGGGGGAAGATACGCAGTATTTT. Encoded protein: CASSLNRGEDTQYF.

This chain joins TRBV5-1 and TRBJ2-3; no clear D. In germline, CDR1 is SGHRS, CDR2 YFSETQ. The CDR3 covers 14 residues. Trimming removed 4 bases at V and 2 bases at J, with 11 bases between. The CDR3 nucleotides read TGCGCCAGCAGCCCCGGACCTCCCACAGATACGCAGTATTTT. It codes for CASSPGPPTDTQYF.

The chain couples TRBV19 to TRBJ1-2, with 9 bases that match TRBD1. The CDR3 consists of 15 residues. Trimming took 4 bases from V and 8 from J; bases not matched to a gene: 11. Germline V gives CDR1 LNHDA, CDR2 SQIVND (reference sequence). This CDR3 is CASSTRDRELGGYTF. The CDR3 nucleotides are TGTGCCAGTAGTACCCGGGACAGGGAACTTGGCGGCTACACCTTC.

The CDR3: CASSYRARVDEKLFF. The CDR3 DNA follows: TGTGCCAGCAGTTACAGGGCCAGGGTTGACGAAAAACTGTTTTTT. The chain couples TRBV6-6 to TRBJ1-4; tentative D call: TRBD1 (5 bases). V dropped 2 bases and J dropped 8 bases, with 15 bases sitting between them. CDR3 length: 15 amino acids. Germline CDR1 reads MNHNY; CDR2 reads SVGAGI (reference sequence).

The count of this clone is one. CDR3 sequence reads: CASSPRGTGAPNEQFF. CDR3 bases: TGTGCCAGCTCACCACGCGGGACAGGGGCTCCCAATGAGCAGTTCTTC. This chain connects TRBV18 to TRBJ2-1; 10 nucleotides agree with TRBD1. Losses at the gene ends were 1 base for V and 6 bases for J; bases not matched to a gene: 6. This CDR3 comprises 16 residues. Looked up from germline, CDR1 is KGHSH and CDR2 is LQKENI.

This CDR3 is CASSSNLRGINQPQHF. CDR3 in DNA: TGTGCCAGCAGTTCCAACCTGAGGGGAATTAATCAGCCCCAGCATTTT. V and J are TRBV28 and TRBJ1-5; a weak D match, TRBD1 (5 bases). The V end lost 4 bases, the J end lost 4 bases, and 17 bases lay between the germline ends. This CDR3 is built from 16 residues. Germline V gives CDR1 MDHEN, CDR2 SYDVKM.

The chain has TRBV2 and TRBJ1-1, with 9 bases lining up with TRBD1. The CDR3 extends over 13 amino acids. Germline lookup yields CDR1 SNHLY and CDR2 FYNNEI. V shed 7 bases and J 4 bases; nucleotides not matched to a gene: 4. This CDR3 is CASNRQGGTEAFF. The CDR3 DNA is TGTGCCAGCAATAGACAGGGGGGCACTGAAGCTTTCTTT.

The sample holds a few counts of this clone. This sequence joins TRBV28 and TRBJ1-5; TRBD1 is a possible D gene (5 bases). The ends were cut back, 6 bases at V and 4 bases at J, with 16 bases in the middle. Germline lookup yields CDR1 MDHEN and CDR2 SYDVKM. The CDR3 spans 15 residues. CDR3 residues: CASRPPGGTNQPQHF. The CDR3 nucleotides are TGTGCCAGCAGGCCACCGGGAGGGACGAATCAGCCCCAGCATTTT.